This TCR beta chain originates from a study of blood T cell repertoires in COVID-19. Study-level background: Some COVID-19 samples were acute and others convalescent; all came from the United States, Italy and Spain. Sample material is recorded as cDNA or gDNA derived from T cells, B-cell-depleted T cells, or PBMCs.

This clone showed up just a few times. The assay was immunoSEQ multiplex PCR, and TCRdb's table has in-frame clones only and misses some. The table lists about 320,000 clones, 89% of them singletons. The CDR3 runs 15 residues. CDR1 MDHEN and CDR2 SYDVKM come from the germline V gene. V shed 3 bases and J 7 bases; nucleotides not matched to a gene: 9. Two consecutive negative NP/OP PCR tests, clearance, or resolved symptoms defined Cohort 3 recovery. The chain is built from TRBV28 and TRBJ2-1, with 7 bases lining up with TRBD1. The sequenced sample consisted of PBMCs or T cells enriched from blood (not recorded which). This TCR was sampled from a man between 60 and 70 years old who had recovered from COVID-19. Here the CDR3 reads CASSFADRVSNEQFF. The CDR3 nucleotides are TGTGCCAGCAGTTTTGCTGACAGGGTATCGAATGAGCAGTTCTTC.